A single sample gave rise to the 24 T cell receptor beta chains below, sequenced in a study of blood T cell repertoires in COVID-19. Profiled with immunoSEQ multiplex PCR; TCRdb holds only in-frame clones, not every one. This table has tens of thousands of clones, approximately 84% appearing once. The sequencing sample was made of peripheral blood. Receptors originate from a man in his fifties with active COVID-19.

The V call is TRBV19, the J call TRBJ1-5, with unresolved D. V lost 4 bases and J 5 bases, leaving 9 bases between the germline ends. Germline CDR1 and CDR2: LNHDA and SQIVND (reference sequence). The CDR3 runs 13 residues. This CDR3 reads CASSTNGDQPQHF. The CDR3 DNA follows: TGTGCCAGTAGTACTAACGGGGATCAGCCCCAGCATTTT.

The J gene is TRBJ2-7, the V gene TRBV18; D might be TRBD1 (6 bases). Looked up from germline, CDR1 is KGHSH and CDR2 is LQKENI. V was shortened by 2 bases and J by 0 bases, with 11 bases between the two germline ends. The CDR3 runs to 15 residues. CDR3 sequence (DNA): TGTGCCAGCTCACCAGACAGGCTAAGCTCCTACGAGCAGTACTTC. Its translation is CASSPDRLSSYEQYF.

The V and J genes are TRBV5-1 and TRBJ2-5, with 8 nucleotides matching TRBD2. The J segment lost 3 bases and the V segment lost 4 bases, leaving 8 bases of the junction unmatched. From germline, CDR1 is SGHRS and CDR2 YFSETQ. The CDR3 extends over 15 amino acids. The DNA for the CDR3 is TGCGCCAGCAGCCCCCGGGGTAGCGGGAAAGAGACCCAGTACTTC. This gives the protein CASSPRGSGKETQYF. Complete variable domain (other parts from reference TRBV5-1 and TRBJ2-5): KAGVTQTPRYLIKTRGQQVTLSCSPISGHRSVSWYQQTPGQGLQFLFEYFSETQRNKGNFPGRFSGRQFSNSRSEMNVSTLELGDSALYLCASSPRGSGKETQYFGPGTRLLVL.

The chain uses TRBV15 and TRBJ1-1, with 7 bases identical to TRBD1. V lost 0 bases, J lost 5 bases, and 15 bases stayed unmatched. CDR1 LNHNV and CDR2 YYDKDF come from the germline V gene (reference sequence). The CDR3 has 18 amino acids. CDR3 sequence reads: CATSRDRSGGIRVTEAFF. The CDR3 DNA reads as TGTGCCACCAGCAGAGATCGATCAGGGGGAATTAGGGTGACTGAAGCTTTCTTT.

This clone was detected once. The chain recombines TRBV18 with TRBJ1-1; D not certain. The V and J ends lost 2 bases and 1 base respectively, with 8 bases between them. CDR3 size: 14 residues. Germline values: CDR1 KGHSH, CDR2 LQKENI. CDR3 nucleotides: TGTGCCAGCTCACCAACCCGGGAGAACACTGAAGCTTTCTTT. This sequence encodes CASSPTRENTEAFF.

CDR3 region: CASSYTPTVPPPYEQYF. CDR3 sequence (DNA): TGTGCCAGCAGTTACACCCCGACAGTTCCTCCGCCCTACGAGCAGTACTTC. This chain links TRBV6-2 or TRBV6-3 with TRBJ2-7; tentatively, D is TRBD1 (5 bases). Trimming shortened V by 2 bases and J by 2 bases, and 19 bases separated the two germline ends. Germline loops: CDR1 MNHEY, CDR2 SVGEGT. This CDR3 is built from 17 residues.

In DNA, the CDR3 is TGTGCCAGTAGCCGATCCGGGACAGAGCGGTCTTTCTTT. It translates to CASSRSGTERSFF. The chain employs TRBV19 and TRBJ1-1; TRBD1 matches 7 bases. In germline, CDR1 is LNHDA, CDR2 SQIVND (reference sequence). V trimming: 6 bases; J trimming: 12 bases; junction bases outside the gene matches: 13. There are 13 residues in the CDR3. The full variable domain, with the rest looked up from reference TRBV19 and TRBJ1-1, is DGGITQSPKYLFRKEGQNVTLSCEQNLNHDAMYWYRQDPGQGLRLIYYSQIVNDFQKGDIAEGYSVSREKKESFPLTVTSAQKNPTAFYLCASSRSGTERSFFGQGTRLTVV.

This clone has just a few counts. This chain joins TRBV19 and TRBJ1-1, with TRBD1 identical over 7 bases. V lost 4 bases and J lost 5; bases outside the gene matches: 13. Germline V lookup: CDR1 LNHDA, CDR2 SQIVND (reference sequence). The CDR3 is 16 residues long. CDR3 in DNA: TGTGCCAGTAGTAAGTCTGGACGACAGGGTGGAACTGAAGCTTTCTTT. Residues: CASSKSGRQGGTEAFF.

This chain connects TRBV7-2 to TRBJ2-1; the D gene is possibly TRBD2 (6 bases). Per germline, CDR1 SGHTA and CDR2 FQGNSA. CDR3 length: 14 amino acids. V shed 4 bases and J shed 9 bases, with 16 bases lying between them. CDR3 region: CASSYSGSNTEQFF. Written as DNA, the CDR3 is TGTGCCAGCAGCTATAGCGGTTCTAACACTGAGCAGTTCTTC.

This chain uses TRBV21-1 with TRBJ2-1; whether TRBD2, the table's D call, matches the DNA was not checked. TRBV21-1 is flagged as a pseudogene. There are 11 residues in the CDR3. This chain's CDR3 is CASSTSREQFF. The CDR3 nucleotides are TGTGCCAGCAGCACCTCTAGAGAGCAGTTCTTC.

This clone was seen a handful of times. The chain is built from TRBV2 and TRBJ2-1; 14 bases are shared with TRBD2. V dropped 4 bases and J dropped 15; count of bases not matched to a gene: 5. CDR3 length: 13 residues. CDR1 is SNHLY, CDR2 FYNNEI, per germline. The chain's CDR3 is CASSGTSGRWSFF. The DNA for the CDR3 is TGTGCCAGCAGTGGGACTAGCGGGAGGTGGTCGTTCTTC.

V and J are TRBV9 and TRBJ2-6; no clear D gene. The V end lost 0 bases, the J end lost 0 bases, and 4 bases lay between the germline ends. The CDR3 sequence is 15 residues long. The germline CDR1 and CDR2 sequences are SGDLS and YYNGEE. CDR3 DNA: TGTGCCAGCAGCGTAGCCAGCTCTGGGGCCAACGTCCTGACTTTC. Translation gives CASSVASSGANVLTF.

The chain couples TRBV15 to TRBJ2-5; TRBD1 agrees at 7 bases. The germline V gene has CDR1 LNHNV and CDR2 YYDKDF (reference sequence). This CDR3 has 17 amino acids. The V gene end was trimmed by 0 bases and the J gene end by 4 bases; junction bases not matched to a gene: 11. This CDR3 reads CATSRDPRQGAGETQYF. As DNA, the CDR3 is TGTGCCACCAGCAGAGACCCCCGACAGGGCGCAGGAGAGACCCAGTACTTC.

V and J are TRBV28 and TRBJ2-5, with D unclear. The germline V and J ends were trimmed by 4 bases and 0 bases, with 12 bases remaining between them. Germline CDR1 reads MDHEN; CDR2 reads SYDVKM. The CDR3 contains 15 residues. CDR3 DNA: TGTGCCAGCAGTTACGGCGCGGTACACCAAGAGACCCAGTACTTC. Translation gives CASSYGAVHQETQYF. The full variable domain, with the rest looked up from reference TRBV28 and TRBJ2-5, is DVKVTQSSRYLVKRTGEKVFLECVQDMDHENMFWYRQDPGLGLRLIYFSYDVKMKEKGDIPEGYSVSREKKERFSLILESASTNQTSMYLCASSYGAVHQETQYFGPGTRLLVL.

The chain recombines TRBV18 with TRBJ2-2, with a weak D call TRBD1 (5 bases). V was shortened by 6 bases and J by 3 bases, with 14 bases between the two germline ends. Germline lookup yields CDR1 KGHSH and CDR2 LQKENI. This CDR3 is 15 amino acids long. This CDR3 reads CASSTRGHYTGELFF. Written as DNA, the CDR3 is TGTGCCAGCTCCACCAGAGGACACTACACCGGGGAGCTGTTTTTT.

CDR3 nucleotides: TGCGCCAGCAGCCAAGAGATAGCGGGGGGTCTGGTTACTACGCAGTATTTT. The encoded protein is CASSQEIAGGLVTTQYF. The chain carries TRBV4-1 and TRBJ2-3, with 10 bases identical to TRBD2. Per the germline V gene, CDR1 is MGHRA and CDR2 is YSYEKL. The CDR3 has 17 residues. V shed 0 bases, J shed 8 bases, and the junction held 11 bases outside the gene matches.

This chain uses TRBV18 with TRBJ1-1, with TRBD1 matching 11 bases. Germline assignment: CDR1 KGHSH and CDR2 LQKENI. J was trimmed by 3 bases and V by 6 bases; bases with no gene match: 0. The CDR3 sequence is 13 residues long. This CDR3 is CASSGQGDTEAFF. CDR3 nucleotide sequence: TGTGCCAGCTCGGGACAGGGGGACACTGAAGCTTTCTTT.

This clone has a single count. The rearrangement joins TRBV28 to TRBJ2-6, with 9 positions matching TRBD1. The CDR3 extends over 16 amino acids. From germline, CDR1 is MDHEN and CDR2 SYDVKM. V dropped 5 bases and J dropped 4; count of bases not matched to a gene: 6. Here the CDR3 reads CASSAGTGTGANVLTF. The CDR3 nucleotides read TGTGCCAGCAGTGCCGGGACAGGGACCGGGGCCAACGTCCTGACTTTC.

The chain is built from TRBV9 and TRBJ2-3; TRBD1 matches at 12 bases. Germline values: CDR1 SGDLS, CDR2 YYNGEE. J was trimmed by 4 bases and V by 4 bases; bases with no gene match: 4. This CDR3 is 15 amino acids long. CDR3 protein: CASSIGTGGADTQYF. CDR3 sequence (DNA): TGTGCCAGCAGCATCGGGACAGGGGGCGCAGATACGCAGTATTTT.

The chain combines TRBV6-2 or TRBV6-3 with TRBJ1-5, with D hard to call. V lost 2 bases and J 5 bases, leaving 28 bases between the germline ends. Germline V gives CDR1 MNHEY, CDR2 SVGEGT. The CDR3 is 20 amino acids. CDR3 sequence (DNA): TGTGCCAGCAGTTACAGGCGGGTCGGTGGGGAGCAGGTCAACGATCAGCCCCAGCATTTT. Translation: CASSYRRVGGEQVNDQPQHF.

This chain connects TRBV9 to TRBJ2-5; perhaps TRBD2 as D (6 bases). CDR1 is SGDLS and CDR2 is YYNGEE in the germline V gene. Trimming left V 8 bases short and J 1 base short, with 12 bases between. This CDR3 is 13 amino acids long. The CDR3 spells CASQAGVQETQYF. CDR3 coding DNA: TGTGCCAGTCAAGCGGGTGTCCAAGAGACCCAGTACTTC.

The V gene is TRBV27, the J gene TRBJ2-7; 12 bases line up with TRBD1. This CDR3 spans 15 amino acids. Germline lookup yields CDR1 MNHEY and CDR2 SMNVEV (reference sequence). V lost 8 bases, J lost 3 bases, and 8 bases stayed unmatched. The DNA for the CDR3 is TGTGCCAGCGGGCGGGGGACAGGGGGCAGCTACGAGCAGTACTTC. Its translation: CASGRGTGGSYEQYF.

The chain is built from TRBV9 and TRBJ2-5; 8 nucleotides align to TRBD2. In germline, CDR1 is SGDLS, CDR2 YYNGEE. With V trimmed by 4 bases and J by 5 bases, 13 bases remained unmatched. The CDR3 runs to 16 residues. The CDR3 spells CASSPGTSQRSETQYF. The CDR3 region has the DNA TGTGCCAGCAGCCCGGGGACTAGTCAGAGATCCGAGACCCAGTACTTC. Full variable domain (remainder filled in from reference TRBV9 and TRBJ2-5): DSGVTQTPKHLITATGQRVTLRCSPRSGDLSVYWYQQSLDQGLQFLIQYYNGEERAKGNILERFSAQQFPDLHSELNLSSLELGDSALYFCASSPGTSQRSETQYFGPGTRLLVL.

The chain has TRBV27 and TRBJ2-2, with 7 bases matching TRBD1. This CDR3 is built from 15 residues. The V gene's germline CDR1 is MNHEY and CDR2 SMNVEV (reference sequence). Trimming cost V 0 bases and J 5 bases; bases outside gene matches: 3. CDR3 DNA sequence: TGTGCCAGCAGTTTATCGGGACAGCTTACCGGGGAGCTGTTTTTT. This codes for CASSLSGQLTGELFF.